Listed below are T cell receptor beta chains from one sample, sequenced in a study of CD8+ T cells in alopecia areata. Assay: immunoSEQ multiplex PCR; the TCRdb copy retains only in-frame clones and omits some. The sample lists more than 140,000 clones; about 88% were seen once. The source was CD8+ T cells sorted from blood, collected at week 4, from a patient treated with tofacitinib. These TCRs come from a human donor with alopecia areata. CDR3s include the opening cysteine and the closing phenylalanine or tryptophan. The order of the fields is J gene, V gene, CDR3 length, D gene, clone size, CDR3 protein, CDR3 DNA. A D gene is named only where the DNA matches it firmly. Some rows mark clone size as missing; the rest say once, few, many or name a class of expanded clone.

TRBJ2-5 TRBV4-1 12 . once CASSQDQETQYF TGCGCCAGCAGCCAGGACCAAGAGACCCAGTACTTC
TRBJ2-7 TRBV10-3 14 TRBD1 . CAISESGQDYEQYF TGTGCCATCAGTGAGTCGGGACAGGACTACGAGCAGTACTTC
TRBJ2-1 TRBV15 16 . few CATSRERGQVYNEQFF TGTGCCACCAGCAGAGAAAGAGGGCAGGTATACAATGAGCAGTTCTTC
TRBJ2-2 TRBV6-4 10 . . CASKTGELFF TGTGCCAGCAAAACCGGGGAGCTGTTTTTT
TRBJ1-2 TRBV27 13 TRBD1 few CASRTGGAYGYTF TGTGCCAGCAGAACAGGGGGCGCCTATGGCTACACCTTC
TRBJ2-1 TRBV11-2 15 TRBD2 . CASTWTSGRRNEQFF TGTGCCAGCACCTGGACTAGCGGGAGGAGAAATGAGCAGTTCTTC
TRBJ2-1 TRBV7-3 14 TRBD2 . CASSLSSGFNEQFF TGTGCCAGCAGCTTAAGTAGCGGGTTCAATGAGCAGTTCTTC
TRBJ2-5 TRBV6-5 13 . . CASRGPIGETQYF TGTGCCAGCAGGGGGCCCATAGGAGAGACCCAGTACTTC
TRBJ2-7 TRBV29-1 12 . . CSVEADSYEQYF TGCAGCGTTGAGGCAGACTCCTACGAGCAGTACTTC
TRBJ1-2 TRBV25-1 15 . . CASSELGRGGYGYTF TGTGCCAGCAGTGAATTGGGCAGGGGAGGCTATGGCTACACCTTC
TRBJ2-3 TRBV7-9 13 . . CASRSPSTDTQYF TGTGCCAGCAGGTCCCCTAGTACAGATACGCAGTATTTT
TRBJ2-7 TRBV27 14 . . CASSIQRFSYEQYF TGTGCCAGCAGCATCCAAAGGTTCTCCTACGAGCAGTACTTC
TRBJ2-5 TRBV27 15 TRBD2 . CASSNTGTSGETQYF TGTGCCAGCAGTAACACCGGGACTAGCGGGGAGACCCAGTACTTC
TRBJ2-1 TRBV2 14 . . CASSAGKADNEQFF TGTGCCAGCAGTGCCGGAAAAGCGGACAATGAGCAGTTCTTC
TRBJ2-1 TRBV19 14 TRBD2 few CASSMGGDYNEQFF TGTGCCAGTAGTATGGGGGGGGACTACAATGAGCAGTTCTTC
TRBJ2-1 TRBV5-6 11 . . CASSSRYEQFF TGTGCCAGCAGCTCCAGGTATGAGCAGTTCTTC
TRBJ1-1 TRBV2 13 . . CASGRRLNTEAFF TGTGCCAGCGGGAGGAGATTGAACACTGAAGCTTTCTTT
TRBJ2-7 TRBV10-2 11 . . CASRGSYEQYF TGCGCCAGCAGGGGATCCTACGAGCAGTACTTC
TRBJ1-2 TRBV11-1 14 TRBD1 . CASSLADRSYGYTF TGTGCCAGCAGCTTAGCGGACAGGAGCTATGGCTACACCTTC
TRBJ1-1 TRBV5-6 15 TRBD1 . CASSPREGAPTEAFF TGTGCCAGCAGCCCCCGCGAGGGGGCGCCCACTGAAGCTTTCTTT
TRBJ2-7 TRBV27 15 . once CASSSPRTFRYEQYF TGTGCCAGCAGTTCCCCCCGGACGTTCAGATACGAGCAGTACTTC
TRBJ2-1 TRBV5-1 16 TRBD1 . CASSFRDSFTYNEQFF TGCGCCAGCAGCTTCCGGGACAGCTTCACCTACAATGAGCAGTTCTTC
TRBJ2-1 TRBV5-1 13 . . CASSLAGSYEQFF TGCGCCAGCAGCTTGGCAGGGTCCTATGAGCAGTTCTTC
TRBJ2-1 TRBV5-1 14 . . CASSLAGVNNEQFF TGCGCCAGCAGCTTGGCCGGAGTGAACAATGAGCAGTTCTTC
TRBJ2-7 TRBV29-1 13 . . CSGRTDLSYEQYF TGCAGCGGGCGGACAGACCTCTCCTACGAGCAGTACTTC
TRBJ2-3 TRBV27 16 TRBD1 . CASSSPGTGIADTQYF TGTGCCAGCAGTTCCCCCGGGACAGGTATAGCAGATACGCAGTATTTT
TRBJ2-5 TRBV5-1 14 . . CASSLVTERETQYF TGCGCCAGCAGCTTGGTTACGGAAAGGGAGACCCAGTACTTC
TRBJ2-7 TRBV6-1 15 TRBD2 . CASSDVSSGLYEQYF TGTGCCAGCAGTGATGTCTCTAGCGGTTTATACGAGCAGTACTTC
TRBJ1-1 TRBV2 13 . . CASSDGREAEAFF TGTGCCAGCAGTGACGGTCGAGAAGCTGAAGCTTTCTTT
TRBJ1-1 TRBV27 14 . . CASSLREVNTEAFF TGTGCCAGCAGTTTACGAGAGGTGAACACTGAAGCTTTCTTT
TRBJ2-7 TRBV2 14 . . CASSEPSAAGEQYF TGTGCCAGCAGTGAACCGTCGGCAGCTGGCGAGCAGTACTTC
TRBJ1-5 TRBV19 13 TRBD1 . CASTGTGRQPQHF TGTGCCAGTACCGGGACAGGGCGTCAGCCCCAGCATTTT
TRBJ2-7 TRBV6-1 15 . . CASKAVTALSYEQYF TGTGCCAGCAAGGCCGTGACAGCCCTTTCCTACGAGCAGTACTTC
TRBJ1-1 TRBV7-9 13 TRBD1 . CASSSGGAGEAFF TGTGCCAGCAGCTCAGGGGGCGCGGGTGAAGCTTTCTTT
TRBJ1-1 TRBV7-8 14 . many CASSGGEPKTEAFF TGTGCCAGCAGCGGGGGGGAGCCGAAAACTGAAGCTTTCTTT
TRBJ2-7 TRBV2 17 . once CASTGYAAGFSSYEQYF TGTGCCAGCACCGGTTACGCAGCCGGATTTAGCTCCTACGAGCAGTACTTC
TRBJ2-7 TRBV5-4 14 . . CASSLAGTLSEQYF TGTGCCAGCAGCTTGGCGGGGACTCTCTCCGAGCAGTACTTC
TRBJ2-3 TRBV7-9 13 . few CASSSRIRRAQYF TGTGCCAGCAGCTCGCGAATCCGGCGGGCGCAGTATTTT
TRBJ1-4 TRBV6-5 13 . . CASRTKGGEKLFF TGTGCCAGCAGGACCAAGGGTGGGGAAAAACTGTTTTTT
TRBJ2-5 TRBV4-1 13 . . CASSQVIQETQYF TGCGCCAGCAGCCAAGTTATTCAAGAGACCCAGTACTTC
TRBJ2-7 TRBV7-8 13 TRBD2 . CASSLGLEGEQYF TGTGCCAGCAGCTTGGGACTAGAAGGCGAGCAGTACTTC
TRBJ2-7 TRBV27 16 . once CASRRFGDMRVYEQYF TGTGCCAGCAGGAGGTTCGGGGACATGAGAGTTTACGAGCAGTACTTC
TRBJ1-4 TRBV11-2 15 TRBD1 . CASSLGTATNEKLFF TGTGCCAGCAGCTTGGGGACAGCAACTAATGAAAAACTGTTTTTT
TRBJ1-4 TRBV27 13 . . CASSPVRGEKLFF TGTGCCAGCAGCCCTGTGAGGGGCGAAAAACTGTTTTTT
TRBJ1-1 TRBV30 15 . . CAWSVVGDLNTEAFF TGTGCCTGGAGTGTGGTTGGGGACTTAAACACTGAAGCTTTCTTT
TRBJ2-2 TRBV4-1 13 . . CASGGLITGELFF TGCGCCAGCGGGGGATTAATCACCGGGGAGCTGTTTTTT
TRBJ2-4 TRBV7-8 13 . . CASGLGAKNIQYF TGTGCCAGCGGACTCGGAGCCAAAAACATTCAGTACTTC
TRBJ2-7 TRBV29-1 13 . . CSVEDSGSDEQYF TGCAGCGTTGAAGATTCCGGGTCGGACGAGCAGTACTTC